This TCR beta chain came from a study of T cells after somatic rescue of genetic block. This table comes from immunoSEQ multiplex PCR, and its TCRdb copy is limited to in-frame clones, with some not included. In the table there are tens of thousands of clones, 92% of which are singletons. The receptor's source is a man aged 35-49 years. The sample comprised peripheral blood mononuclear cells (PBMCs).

CDR3 nucleotide sequence: TGTGCCAGCAGCTGGGGACAGGCGAGCAATCAGCCCCAGCATTTT. Translating it yields CASSWGQASNQPQHF. The rearrangement uses TRBV7-2 and TRBJ1-5, with 8 bases matching TRBD1. Germline lookup yields CDR1 SGHTA and CDR2 FQGNSA. V shed 4 bases and J 1 base; nucleotides not matched to a gene: 3. The CDR3 is 15 residues long.